This is a list of T cell receptor beta chains from one sample in a study of spatial heterogeneity in lung cancer. Each CDR3 protein is one row after TCRdb ran MiXCR on the 5' RACE reads. Of under 14,000 distinct CDR3 sequences in the sample, 5.5% to 7.5% are singletons; the top ten hold approximately 30%. Sequencing was performed on PBMCs, taken at surgery. These receptor sequences come from a male donor with early-stage non-small cell lung cancer. Each CDR3 is given with its conserved first and last residue. A D gene is named only where the DNA matches it firmly. Rows may omit the clone size; those that give it use once, few, many or a size class.

D: -; V: TRBV6-4; J: TRBJ1-5; size: -; CDR3: CASSEGSNQPQHF; DNA: TGTGCCAGCAGTGAGGGCAGCAATCAGCCCCAGCATTTT
D: -; V: TRBV28; J: TRBJ2-7; size: many; CDR3: CASSLSHEQYF; DNA: TGTGCCAGCAGTTTATCACACGAGCAGTACTTC
D: TRBD2; V: TRBV5-4; J: TRBJ2-3; size: -; CDR3: CASRAELGGAADTQYF; DNA: TGTGCCAGCAGAGCCGAGCTGGGAGGGGCCGCAGATACGCAGTATTTT
D: TRBD1; V: TRBV2; J: TRBJ2-1; size: -; CDR3: CASSLDRGLNEQFF; DNA: TGTGCCAGCAGCTTGGACAGGGGGCTAAATGAGCAGTTCTTC
D: TRBD1; V: TRBV18; J: TRBJ1-5; size: -; CDR3: CASSPPIGQGNQPQHF; DNA: TGTGCCAGCTCACCACCGATCGGACAGGGAAATCAGCCCCAGCATTTT
D: -; V: TRBV28; J: TRBJ2-1; size: -; CDR3: CASNPGPPVANEQFF; DNA: TGTGCCAGCAATCCAGGGCCACCCGTGGCGAATGAGCAGTTCTTC
D: TRBD2; V: TRBV6-6; J: TRBJ2-7; size: few; CDR3: CASAKGGRNEQYF; DNA: TGTGCCAGCGCTAAGGGAGGGCGGAACGAGCAGTACTTC
D: -; V: TRBV3-1; J: TRBJ1-5; size: few; CDR3: CASSQSTDLSNQPQHF; DNA: TGTGCCAGCAGCCAGTCGACAGACCTTAGCAATCAGCCCCAGCATTTT
D: -; V: TRBV7-2; J: TRBJ1-2; size: many; CDR3: CASSPRQVDGYTF; DNA: TGTGCCAGCAGCCCACGACAGGTGGATGGCTACACCTTC
D: -; V: TRBV2; J: TRBJ2-7; size: many; CDR3: CASNLLALPQYF; DNA: TGTGCCAGCAACCTCTTGGCGCTTCCTCAGTACTTC
D: -; V: TRBV20-1; J: TRBJ2-7; size: -; CDR3: CSARLDLGEQYF; DNA: TGCAGTGCTAGATTAGACCTCGGGGAGCAGTACTTC
D: TRBD2; V: TRBV4-3; J: TRBJ2-1; size: few; CDR3: CASSQDERGGRGEQFF; DNA: TGCGCCAGCAGCCAAGATGAGCGGGGGGGCCGGGGTGAGCAGTTCTTC
D: -; V: TRBV20-1; J: TRBJ1-5; size: medium-sized; CDR3: CSATRVRGQPQHF; DNA: TGCAGTGCTACCAGGGTGCGAGGCCAGCCCCAGCATTTT
D: TRBD2; V: TRBV27; J: TRBJ2-3; size: -; CDR3: CASTDSGTSVTDTQYF; DNA: TGTGCCAGCACCGACTCCGGGACTAGCGTAACAGATACGCAGTATTTT
D: -; V: TRBV2; J: TRBJ1-1; size: -; CDR3: CASSDSYPNTEAFF; DNA: TGTGCCAGCAGTGATTCGTACCCGAACACTGAAGCTTTCTTT
D: TRBD2; V: TRBV27; J: TRBJ2-1; size: many; CDR3: CASSIGTSGPNEQFF; DNA: TGTGCCAGCAGTATAGGGACTAGCGGGCCTAATGAGCAGTTCTTC
D: TRBD2; V: TRBV29-1; J: TRBJ2-1; size: medium-sized; CDR3: CSVKTSGRVSYNEQFF; DNA: TGCAGCGTGAAGACTAGCGGGAGAGTATCCTACAATGAGCAGTTCTTC
D: -; V: TRBV2; J: TRBJ2-2; size: many; CDR3: CASRRGQGLGGELFF; DNA: TGTGCCAGCAGACGGGGGCAGGGTCTCGGCGGGGAGCTGTTTTTT
D: TRBD2; V: TRBV7-8; J: TRBJ2-1; size: many; CDR3: CASSLVRAGLAGASTNNEQFF; DNA: TGTGCCAGCAGCTTAGTTAGGGCGGGACTAGCGGGAGCGTCTACGAACAATGAGCAGTTCTTC
D: -; V: TRBV3-1; J: TRBJ2-7; size: medium-sized; CDR3: CASSQRQGNEQYF; DNA: TGTGCCAGCAGCCAACGGCAGGGGAACGAGCAGTACTTC
D: -; V: TRBV12-3/TRBV12-4; J: TRBJ2-1; size: -; CDR3: CASSREGWENEQFF; DNA: TGTGCCAGCAGCCGAGAAGGGTGGGAGAATGAGCAGTTCTTC
D: TRBD2; V: TRBV6-2/TRBV6-3; J: TRBJ2-1; size: few; CDR3: CASRDPPSGGSSYNEQFF; DNA: TGTGCCAGCAGGGACCCCCCCAGCGGGGGGTCGAGCTACAATGAGCAGTTCTTC
D: TRBD2; V: TRBV18; J: TRBJ2-1; size: few; CDR3: CASSSLLADVYNEQFF; DNA: TGTGCCAGCTCATCCTTACTAGCGGACGTCTACAATGAGCAGTTCTTC
D: -; V: TRBV2; J: TRBJ2-5; size: many; CDR3: CASSLTDFQETQYF; DNA: TGTGCCAGCAGTTTGACGGATTTCCAAGAGACCCAGTACTTC
D: TRBD2; V: TRBV5-1; J: TRBJ2-5; size: many; CDR3: CASSARPGGETQYF; DNA: TGCGCCAGCAGCGCCCGGCCGGGGGGAGAGACCCAGTACTTC
D: -; V: TRBV11-2; J: TRBJ2-7; size: many; CDR3: CASSFSYGYEQYF; DNA: TGTGCCAGCAGCTTTAGTTACGGCTACGAGCAGTACTTC
D: TRBD2; V: TRBV9; J: TRBJ2-1; size: medium-sized; CDR3: CASSAGLAGANEQFF; DNA: TGTGCCAGCAGCGCGGGTCTAGCGGGTGCCAATGAGCAGTTCTTC
D: TRBD2; V: TRBV20-1; J: TRBJ2-7; size: -; CDR3: CSARDLAGSSYEQYF; DNA: TGCAGTGCTAGAGATCTAGCGGGTAGCTCCTACGAGCAGTACTTC
D: TRBD2; V: TRBV7-2; J: TRBJ2-3; size: many; CDR3: CASSYKAGTSGGRDTQYF; DNA: TGTGCCAGCAGCTACAAAGCCGGGACTAGCGGGGGGAGAGATACGCAGTATTTT
D: -; V: TRBV10-3; J: TRBJ1-1; size: -; CDR3: CAISGGGSGRPEAFF; DNA: TGTGCCATCAGTGGTGGGGGGTCTGGGCGGCCTGAAGCTTTCTTT